This T cell receptor (beta chain) originates from a study of T cell changes during pregnancy in multiple sclerosis. The method was immunoSEQ multiplex PCR; TCRdb's version includes in-frame clones alone and lacks a portion of them. The data contain roughly 75,000 clones, approximately 92% of them singletons. Per germline, CDR1 SGHAT and CDR2 FQNNGV. This CDR3 contains 15 residues. The junction had 7 bases not matched to a gene; V was cut back by 5 bases and J by 0 bases. This chain links TRBV11-2 with TRBJ2-7; 7 bases are shared with TRBD1. The sample in question was peripheral blood, obtained in the third trimester of pregnancy. The source of this sequence is a female donor in good health, enrolled as a control in a pregnancy study. The CDR3 spells CASSEDRDPSYEQYF. The CDR3 nucleotides are TGTGCCAGCAGCGAAGACAGGGACCCCTCCTACGAGCAGTACTTC.